Below are 16 T cell receptor beta chains sequenced from a single sample in a study of T cell changes during pregnancy in multiple sclerosis. Some clones are missing from TCRdb's copy, which holds only in-frame ones; the method was immunoSEQ multiplex PCR. The sample yields 55,000 to 85,000 clones, 90% seen once. Sample: peripheral blood, taken in the third trimester of pregnancy. These receptors came from a female donor with multiple sclerosis, enrolled in a pregnancy study.

The CDR3, as DNA: TGTGCCAGCAGTGAATCCATCGGGACAGGGGATGAAAAACTGTTTTTT. Translating gives CASSESIGTGDEKLFF. The chain is built from TRBV6-1 and TRBJ1-4, with 10 bases fitting TRBD1. Germline-derived CDR1 and CDR2 are MNHNS and SASEGT. V was clipped by 2 bases and J by 6 bases; unmatched bases: 6. CDR3 length: 16 residues.

The gene calls are TRBV12-5 and TRBJ1-1; 7 nucleotides agree with TRBD1. The germline gives CDR1 LGHNT, CDR2 FRNRAP. The CDR3 runs to 19 residues. J lost 3 bases, V lost 2 bases, and 18 bases had no gene match. DNA of the CDR3: TGTGCTAGTGGTTTGCTCGCGATGTGGGACAGCGCATCGGACACTGAAGCTTTCTTT. Its translation: CASGLLAMWDSASDTEAFF.

V gene TRBV19 combines with J gene TRBJ1-1; D is unresolved. The CDR3 is 13 amino acids. CDR1 is LNHDA and CDR2 is SQIVND in the germline V gene (reference sequence). V lost 6 bases, J lost 1 base, and 9 bases lay in between. The CDR3 spells CASSYRGNTEAFF. DNA for the CDR3: TGTGCCAGTAGCTACCGGGGGAACACTGAAGCTTTCTTT.

V is TRBV5-1 and J is TRBJ2-3; 8 bases match TRBD2. CDR3 length: 16 residues. V was clipped by 4 bases and J by 4 bases; unmatched bases: 11. Germline V CDR1 and CDR2: SGHRS, YFSETQ. CDR3 amino acids: CASSPGGTSGADTQYF. CDR3 coding DNA: TGCGCCAGCAGCCCGGGAGGGACTAGTGGCGCAGATACGCAGTATTTT.

The gene calls are TRBV19 and TRBJ1-1; D is perhaps TRBD1 (5 bases). This CDR3 has 14 residues. V was cut by 3 bases and J by 5 bases, with 13 bases left in between. Germline values: CDR1 LNHDA, CDR2 SQIVND (reference sequence). The CDR3 DNA reads as TGTGCCAGTAGTATTGTCGGGGGAGGTACTGAAGCTTTCTTT. Encoded protein: CASSIVGGGTEAFF.

The chain links TRBV6-1 to TRBJ2-4; 7 bases fit TRBD1. V gave up 2 bases and J gave up 6 bases; unmatched junction bases: 10. Germline V gene lookup returns CDR1 MNHNS and CDR2 SASEGT. The CDR3 covers 16 residues. The CDR3 bases are TGTGCCAGCAGTGAACAGGACAGGTCGTGGGGAAACATTCAGTACTTC. As protein: CASSEQDRSWGNIQYF.

The chain combines TRBV25-1 with TRBJ1-2; weak D call: TRBD1 (5 bases). V lost 4 bases and J lost 2, with 20 bases in between. This CDR3 spans 17 amino acids. Germline V gene sequence: CDR1 MGHDK, CDR2 SYGVNS. The CDR3 loop reads CASSGGLTAGRNYGYTF. The CDR3 nucleotides are TGTGCCAGCAGTGGGGGTTTGACGGCAGGGAGGAACTATGGCTACACCTTC.

The CDR3 reads CASSESIALPGYEQYF. The CDR3 DNA reads as TGTGCCAGCAGTGAGAGTATCGCCCTGCCGGGCTACGAGCAGTACTTC. The V gene is TRBV6-1, the J gene TRBJ2-7; D not resolved. V was pared by 3 bases and J by 3 bases, with 18 bases between. Germline-derived CDR1 and CDR2 are MNHNS and SASEGT. CDR3 length: 16 residues.

The rearrangement uses TRBV6-5 and TRBJ1-1; D is unresolved. This CDR3 comprises 14 residues. V dropped 0 bases and J dropped 0 bases, with 5 bases sitting between them. Germline V gene sequence: CDR1 MNHEY, CDR2 SVGAGI. CDR3 nucleotide sequence: TGTGCCAGCAGTTACTCTGCGTTGAACACTGAAGCTTTCTTT. It is translated as CASSYSALNTEAFF.

V gene TRBV4-2 combines with J gene TRBJ2-1, with 15 bases identical to TRBD2. This CDR3 comprises 18 residues. The trim removed 4 bases at V and 1 base at J, leaving 5 bases unmatched. Per germline, CDR1 LGHNA and CDR2 YNFKEQ. The CDR3 DNA reads TGTGCCAGCAGCCTAGGACTAGCGGGAGGGGTATCCTACAATGAGCAGTTCTTC. Translated: CASSLGLAGGVSYNEQFF.

This sequence joins TRBV7-2 and TRBJ1-3, with a possible D match to TRBD1 (5 bases). V was pared by 1 base and J by 4 bases, with 14 bases between. This CDR3 has 16 residues. Germline V gives CDR1 SGHTA, CDR2 FQGNSA. The chain's CDR3 is CASSLVGGGTGNTIYF. The DNA of the CDR3 is TGTGCCAGCAGCTTAGTCGGGGGGGGGACCGGAAACACCATATATTTT.

The chain joins TRBV7-9 to TRBJ2-1, with D maybe TRBD1 (5 bases). The CDR3 extends over 16 amino acids. The V end was cut by 6 bases, the J end by 0 bases, with 15 bases between. The V gene's germline CDR1 is SEHNR and CDR2 FQNEAQ (reference sequence). CDR3 protein: CASRRMTASSYNEQFF. For the CDR3, the DNA is TGTGCCAGCAGAAGGATGACAGCTAGCTCCTACAATGAGCAGTTCTTC. The full variable domain, its missing parts supplied by reference TRBV7-9 and TRBJ2-1, is DTGVSQNPRHKITKRGQNVTFRCDPISEHNRLYWYRQTLGQGPEFLTYFQNEAQLEKSRLLSDRFSAERPKGSFSTLEIQRTEQGDSAMYLCASRRMTASSYNEQFFGPGTRLTVL.

The V and J genes are TRBV29-1 and TRBJ2-1; D is possibly TRBD2 (6 bases). In germline, CDR1 is SQVTM, CDR2 ANQGSEA. The V end was cut by 4 bases, the J end by 7 bases, with 14 bases between. There are 13 residues in the CDR3. The CDR3 sequence is CSVGARDSNEQFF. The CDR3 coding sequence is TGCAGCGTTGGCGCCCGGGACTCTAATGAGCAGTTCTTC.

V gene TRBV6-5 combines with J gene TRBJ1-2; a possible D gene is TRBD1 (6 bases). The V gene lost 4 bases and the J gene lost 8 bases, with 14 bases spanning the gap. Per germline, CDR1 MNHEY and CDR2 SVGAGI. The CDR3 has 13 amino acids. CDR3: CASSSAGDGGYTF. Written as DNA, the CDR3 is TGTGCCAGCAGTTCAGCAGGGGACGGAGGCTACACCTTC.

V is TRBV19 and J is TRBJ2-7; the D is unclear. From germline, CDR1 is LNHDA and CDR2 SQIVND (reference sequence). V lost 2 bases to trimming and J lost 0 bases, with 8 bases between them. The CDR3 has 14 residues. The CDR3 here is CASSISLFSYEQYF. CDR3 DNA sequence: TGTGCCAGTAGTATATCGTTATTCTCCTACGAGCAGTACTTC.

This sequence joins TRBV9 and TRBJ2-1, with TRBD2 matching over 8 bases. From germline, CDR1 is SGDLS and CDR2 YYNGEE. The CDR3 totals 14 residues. Unmatched junction bases numbered 5, after V lost 0 bases and J lost 9 bases. The CDR3 spells CASSVARGGREQFF. The CDR3 DNA reads as TGTGCCAGCAGCGTAGCTCGGGGGGGGCGTGAGCAGTTCTTC.